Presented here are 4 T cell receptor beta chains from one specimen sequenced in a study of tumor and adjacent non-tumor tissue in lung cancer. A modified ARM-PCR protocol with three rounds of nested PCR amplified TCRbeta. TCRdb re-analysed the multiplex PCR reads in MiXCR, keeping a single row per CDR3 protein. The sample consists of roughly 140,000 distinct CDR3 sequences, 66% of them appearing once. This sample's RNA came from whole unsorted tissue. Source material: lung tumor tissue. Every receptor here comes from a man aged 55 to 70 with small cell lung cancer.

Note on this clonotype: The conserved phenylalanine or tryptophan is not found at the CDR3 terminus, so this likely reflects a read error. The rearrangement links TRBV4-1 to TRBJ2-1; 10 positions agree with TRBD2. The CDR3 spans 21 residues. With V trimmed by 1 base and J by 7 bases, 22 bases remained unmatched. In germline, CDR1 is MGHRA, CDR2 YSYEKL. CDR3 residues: CASSQVGLAGGARGSSNEQFI. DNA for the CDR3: TGCGCCAGCAGCCAAGTTGGTTTAGCGGGAGGTGCGCGGGGGAGTTCGAATGAGCAGTTCATC.

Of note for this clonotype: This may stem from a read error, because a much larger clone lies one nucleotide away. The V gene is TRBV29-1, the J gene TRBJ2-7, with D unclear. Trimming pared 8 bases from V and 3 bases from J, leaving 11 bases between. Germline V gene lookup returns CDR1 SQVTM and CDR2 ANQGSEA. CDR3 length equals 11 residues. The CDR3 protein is CSLAADYEQYF. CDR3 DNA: TGCAGCCTTGCCGCAGACTACGAGCAGTACTTC.

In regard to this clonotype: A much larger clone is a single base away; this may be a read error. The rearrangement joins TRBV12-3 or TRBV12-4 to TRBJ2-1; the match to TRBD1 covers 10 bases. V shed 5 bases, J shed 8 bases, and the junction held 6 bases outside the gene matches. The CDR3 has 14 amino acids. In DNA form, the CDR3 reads TGTGCCAGCAGTACCGGGACAGGGGCCCATGAGCAGTTCTTC. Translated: CASSTGTGAHEQFF.

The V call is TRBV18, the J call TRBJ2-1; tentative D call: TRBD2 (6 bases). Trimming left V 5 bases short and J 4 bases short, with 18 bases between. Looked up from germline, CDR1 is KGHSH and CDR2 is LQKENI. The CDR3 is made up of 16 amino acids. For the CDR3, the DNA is TGTGCCAGCTCATCGCCACTAGCTGGGGCTTACAATGAGCAGTTCTTC. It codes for CASSSPLAGAYNEQFF.